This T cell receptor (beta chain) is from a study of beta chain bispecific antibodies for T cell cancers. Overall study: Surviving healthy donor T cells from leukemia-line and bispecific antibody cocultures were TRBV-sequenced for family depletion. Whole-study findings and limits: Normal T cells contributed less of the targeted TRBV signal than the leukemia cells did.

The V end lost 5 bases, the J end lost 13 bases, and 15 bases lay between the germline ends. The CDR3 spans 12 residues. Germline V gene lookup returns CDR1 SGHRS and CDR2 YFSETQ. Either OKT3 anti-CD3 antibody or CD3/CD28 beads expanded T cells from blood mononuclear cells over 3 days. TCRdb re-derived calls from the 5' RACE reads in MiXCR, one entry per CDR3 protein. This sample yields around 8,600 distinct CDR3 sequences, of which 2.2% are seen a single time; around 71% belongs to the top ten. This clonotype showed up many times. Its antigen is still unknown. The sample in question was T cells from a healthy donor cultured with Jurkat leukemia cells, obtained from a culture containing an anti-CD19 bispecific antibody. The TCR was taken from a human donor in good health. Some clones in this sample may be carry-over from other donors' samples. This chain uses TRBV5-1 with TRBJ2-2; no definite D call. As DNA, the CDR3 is TGCGCCAGCAGATCGAGCCAGGCTTGGCTGTTTTTT. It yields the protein CASRSSQAWLFF.